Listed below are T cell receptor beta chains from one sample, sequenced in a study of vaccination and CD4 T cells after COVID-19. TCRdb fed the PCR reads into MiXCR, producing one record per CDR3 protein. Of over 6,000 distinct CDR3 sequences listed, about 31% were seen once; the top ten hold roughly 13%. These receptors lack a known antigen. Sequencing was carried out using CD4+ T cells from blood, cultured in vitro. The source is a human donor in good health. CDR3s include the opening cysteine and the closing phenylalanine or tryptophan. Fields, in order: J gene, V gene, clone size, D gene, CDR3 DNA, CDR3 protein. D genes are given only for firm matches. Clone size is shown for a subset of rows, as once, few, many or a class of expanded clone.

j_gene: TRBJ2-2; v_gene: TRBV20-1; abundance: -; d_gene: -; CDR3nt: TGCAGTGCTAGAGATTCCGTAAAGGGCGGAATATACACCGGGGAGCTGTTTTTT; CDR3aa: CSARDSVKGGIYTGELFF
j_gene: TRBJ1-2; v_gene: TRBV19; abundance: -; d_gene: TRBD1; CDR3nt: TGTGCCAGTAGTAGGGGACAGGGTAATGGCTACACCTTC; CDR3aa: CASSRGQGNGYTF
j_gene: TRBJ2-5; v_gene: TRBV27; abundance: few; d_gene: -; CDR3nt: TGTGCCAGCAGTTTATCGGGGGCCCTGAGCCAGTACTTC; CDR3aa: CASSLSGALSQYF
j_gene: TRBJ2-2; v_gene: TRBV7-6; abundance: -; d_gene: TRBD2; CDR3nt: TGTGCCAGCAGCCATAGCGGGAGGTCCCTCACCGGGGAGCTGTTTTTT; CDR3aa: CASSHSGRSLTGELFF
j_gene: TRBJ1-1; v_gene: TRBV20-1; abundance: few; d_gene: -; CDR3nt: TGCAGTGCTAGAGATTTTACGACGCCGAACACTGAAGCTTTCTTT; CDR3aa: CSARDFTTPNTEAFF
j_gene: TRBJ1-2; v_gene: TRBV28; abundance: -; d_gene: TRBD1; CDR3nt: TGTGCCAGCAGTTTTCTCGGGAAGAACAGGGGTTTGGGCTACACCTTC; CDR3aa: CASSFLGKNRGLGYTF
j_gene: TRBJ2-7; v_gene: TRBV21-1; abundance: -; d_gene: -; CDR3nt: TGTGCCAGCAGCAAGGGCAGGTTCGGGAACTCCGACGAGCAGTACTTC; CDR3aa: CASSKGRFGNSDEQYF
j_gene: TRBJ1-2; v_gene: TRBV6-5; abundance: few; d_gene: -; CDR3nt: TGTGCCAGCAGTTACTCGAATTCGGGTACGGGATATGGCTACACCTTC; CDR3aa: CASSYSNSGTGYGYTF
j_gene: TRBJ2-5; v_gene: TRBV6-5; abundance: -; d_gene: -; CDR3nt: TGTGCCAGCAGTTACGTTGGTTCCGAGACCCAGTACTTC; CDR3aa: CASSYVGSETQYF
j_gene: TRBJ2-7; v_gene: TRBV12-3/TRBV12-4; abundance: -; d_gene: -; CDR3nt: TGTGCCAGCAGCCCTCCCGGCAGGGGAGGGGACGAGCAGTACTTC; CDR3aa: CASSPPGRGGDEQYF
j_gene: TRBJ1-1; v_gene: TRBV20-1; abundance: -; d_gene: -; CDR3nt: TGCAGTGCTGAAATGTCGTCGGGCACTGAAGCTTTCTTT; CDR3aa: CSAEMSSGTEAFF
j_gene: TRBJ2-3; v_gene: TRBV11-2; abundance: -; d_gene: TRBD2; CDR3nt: TGTGCCAGCAGCCCGAGGACACGGGGGGCAGATACGCAGTATTTT; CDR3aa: CASSPRTRGADTQYF
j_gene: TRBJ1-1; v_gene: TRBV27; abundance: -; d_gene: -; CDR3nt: TGTGCCAGCAGTTGGAGGGGAGAAAGGGCTTTCTTT; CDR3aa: CASSWRGERAFF
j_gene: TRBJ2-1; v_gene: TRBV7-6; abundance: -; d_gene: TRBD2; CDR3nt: TGTGCCAGCAGCCAGATCCTAGCGGGATTCTCCTTC; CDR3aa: CASSQILAGFSF
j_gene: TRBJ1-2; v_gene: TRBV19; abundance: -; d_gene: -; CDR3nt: TGTGCCAGTAGTATAATGCCGCCAGGTGATGGCTACACCTTC; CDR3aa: CASSIMPPGDGYTF
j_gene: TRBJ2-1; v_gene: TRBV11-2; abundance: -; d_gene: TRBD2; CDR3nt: TGTGCCAGCAGCTTACCTAGCGGGAGGGCCCGGGGGCAGTTCTTC; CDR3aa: CASSLPSGRARGQFF
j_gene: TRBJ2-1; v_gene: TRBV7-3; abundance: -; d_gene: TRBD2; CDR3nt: TGTGCCAGTGGGCGGGAGGGGTACAATGAGCAGTTCTTC; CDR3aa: CASGREGYNEQFF
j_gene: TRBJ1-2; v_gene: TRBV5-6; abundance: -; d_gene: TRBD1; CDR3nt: TGTGCCAGCAGCTTGGTGACAGGGGATGGCTATGGCTACACCTTC; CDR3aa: CASSLVTGDGYGYTF
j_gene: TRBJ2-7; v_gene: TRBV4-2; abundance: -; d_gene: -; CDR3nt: TGTGCCAGCAGCCAAGATCGGGGTAGCCTCTACGAGCAGTACTTC; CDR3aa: CASSQDRGSLYEQYF
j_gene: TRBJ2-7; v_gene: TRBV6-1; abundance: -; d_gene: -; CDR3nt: TGTGCCAGTTACGGGAACGAGCAGTACTTC; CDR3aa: CASYGNEQYF
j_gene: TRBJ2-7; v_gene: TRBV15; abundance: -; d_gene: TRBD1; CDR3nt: TGTGCCACCAGCAGAGAAGGGACAGGGATAACCTACGAGCAGTACTTC; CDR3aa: CATSREGTGITYEQYF
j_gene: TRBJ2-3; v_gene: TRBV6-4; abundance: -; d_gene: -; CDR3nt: TGTGCCAGCAGTGACGTGGGACTTCCCCAAGGAGATACGCAGTATTTT; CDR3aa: CASSDVGLPQGDTQYF
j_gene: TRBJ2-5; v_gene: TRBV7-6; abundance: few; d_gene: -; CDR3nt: TGTGCCAGCAGCTACAGGGTCAGGGAGACCCAGTACTTC; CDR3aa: CASSYRVRETQYF
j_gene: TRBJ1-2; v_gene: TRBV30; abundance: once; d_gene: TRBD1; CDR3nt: TGTGCCTGGAGTCCAGGGGGCAGATATGGCTACACCTTC; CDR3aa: CAWSPGGRYGYTF
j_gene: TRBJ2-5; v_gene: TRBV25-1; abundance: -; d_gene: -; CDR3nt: TGTGCCAGCAGTTTTGGGGAGACCCAGTACTTC; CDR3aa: CASSFGETQYF
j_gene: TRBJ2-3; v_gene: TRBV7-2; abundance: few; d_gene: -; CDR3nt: TGTGCCAGCAGCTGGATGCTGGCGGGCGGAAGTACAGATACGCAGTATTTT; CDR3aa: CASSWMLAGGSTDTQYF
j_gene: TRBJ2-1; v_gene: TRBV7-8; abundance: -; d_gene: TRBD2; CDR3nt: TGTGCCAGCAGCCCGACCCCGGGACAACTAGCGGTGGGTGAGCAGTTCTTC; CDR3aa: CASSPTPGQLAVGEQFF
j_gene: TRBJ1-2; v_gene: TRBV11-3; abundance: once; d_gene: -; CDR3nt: TGTGCCAGCAGCTTATTCTCGCAGGCTGGCTACACCTTC; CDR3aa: CASSLFSQAGYTF
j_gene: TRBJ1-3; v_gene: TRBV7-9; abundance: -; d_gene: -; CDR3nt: TGTGCCAGCAGCTCCCAGGTTCGGGGAAACACCATATATTTT; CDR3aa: CASSSQVRGNTIYF
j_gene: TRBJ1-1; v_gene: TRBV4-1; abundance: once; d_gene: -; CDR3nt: TGCGCCAGCAGCCAGGGGACGGCCCGGGACACTGAAGCTTTCTTT; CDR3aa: CASSQGTARDTEAFF
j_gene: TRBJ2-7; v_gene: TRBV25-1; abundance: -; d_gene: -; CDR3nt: TGTGCCAGCAGTGGGGGAATCTACGAGCAGTACTTC; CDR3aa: CASSGGIYEQYF
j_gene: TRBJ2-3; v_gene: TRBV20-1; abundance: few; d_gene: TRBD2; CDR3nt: TGCAGTGCTAGAACGCGGACTAGCGGGAGCGATACGCAGTATTTT; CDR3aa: CSARTRTSGSDTQYF
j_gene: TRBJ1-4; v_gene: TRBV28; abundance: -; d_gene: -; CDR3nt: TGTGCCAGCACCAATGGGGCTGGGGGCCGTGAAAAACTGTTTTTT; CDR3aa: CASTNGAGGREKLFF
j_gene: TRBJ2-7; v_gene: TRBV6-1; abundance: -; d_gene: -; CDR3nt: TGTGCCAGCACCAAGCAGAATCCTCCCGAGCAGTACTTC; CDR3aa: CASTKQNPPEQYF
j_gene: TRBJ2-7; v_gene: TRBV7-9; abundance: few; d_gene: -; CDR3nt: TGTGCCAGCAGCACAGCAATAAGGGGAGAAGGCGAGCAGTACTTC; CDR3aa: CASSTAIRGEGEQYF
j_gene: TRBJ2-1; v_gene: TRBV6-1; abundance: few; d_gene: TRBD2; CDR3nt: TGTGCCAGCAGTCACGGACTGGCGGGAGGCAATGAGCAGTTCTTC; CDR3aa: CASSHGLAGGNEQFF
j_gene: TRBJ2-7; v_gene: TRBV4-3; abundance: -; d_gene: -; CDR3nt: TGCGCCAGCAGCCAAGACCGTTTTGGCGAAAGCTCCTACGAGCAGTACTTC; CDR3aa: CASSQDRFGESSYEQYF
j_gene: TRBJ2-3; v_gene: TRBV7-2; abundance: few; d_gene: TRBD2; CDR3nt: TGTGCCAGCAGCCCCAGACTAGCGGGAGGGCGAACAGATACGCAGTATTTT; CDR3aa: CASSPRLAGGRTDTQYF
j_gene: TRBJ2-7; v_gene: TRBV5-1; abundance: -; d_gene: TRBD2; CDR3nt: TGCGCCAGCAGCCCCAGGACTAGCGGCTCCTACGAGCAGTACTTC; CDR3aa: CASSPRTSGSYEQYF
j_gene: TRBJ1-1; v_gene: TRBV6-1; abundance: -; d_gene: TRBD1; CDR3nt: TGTGCCAGCAGACCCGGGACAGAGAACACTGAAGCTTTCTTT; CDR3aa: CASRPGTENTEAFF
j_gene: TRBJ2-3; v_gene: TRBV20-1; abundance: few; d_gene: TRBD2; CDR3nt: TGCAGTGCGCGGACTAGCGGGAGGGCTAGCACAGATACGCAGTATTTT; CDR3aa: CSARTSGRASTDTQYF
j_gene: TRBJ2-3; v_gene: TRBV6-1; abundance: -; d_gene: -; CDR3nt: TGTGCCAGCTCGAGGGCAGATACGCAGTATTTT; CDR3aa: CASSRADTQYF
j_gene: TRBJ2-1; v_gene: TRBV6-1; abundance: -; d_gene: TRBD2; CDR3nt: TGTGCCAGCAGACTAGCGGGAGGGAGCTCCTACAATGAGCAGTTCTTC; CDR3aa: CASRLAGGSSYNEQFF
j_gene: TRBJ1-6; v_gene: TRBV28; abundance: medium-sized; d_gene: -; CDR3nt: TGTGCCAGTGGAAGCTCCTATAATTCACCCCTCCACTTT; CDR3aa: CASGSSYNSPLHF
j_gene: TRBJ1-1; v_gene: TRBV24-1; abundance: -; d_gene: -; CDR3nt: TGTGCCACCCCGCGGGTCAGCAGAGCTTTCTTT; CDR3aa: CATPRVSRAFF
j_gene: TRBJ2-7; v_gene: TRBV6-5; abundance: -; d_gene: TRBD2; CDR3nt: TGTGCCAGCAGTTACTTGCCCAGCGGGACCCACCCGCAGTACTTC; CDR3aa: CASSYLPSGTHPQYF
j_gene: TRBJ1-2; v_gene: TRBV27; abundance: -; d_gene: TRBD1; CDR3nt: TGTGCCAGCAGATCTACAGGGGGCATCGTCTATGGCTACACCTTC; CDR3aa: CASRSTGGIVYGYTF
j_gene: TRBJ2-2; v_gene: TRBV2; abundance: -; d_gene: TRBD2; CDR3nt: TGTGCCAGCAGGCCTAGCGGGAGGGGAACCGGGGAGCTGTTTTTT; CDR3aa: CASRPSGRGTGELFF